The clone carrying this T cell receptor (beta chain) was counted once. This entry is derived from a study of shared clonotypes between healthy human individuals. Profiled with immunoSEQ multiplex PCR; TCRdb holds only in-frame clones, not every one. The data contain 2 million to 2.5 million clones, around 92% of them singletons. Per the germline V gene, CDR1 is MNHNY and CDR2 is SVGAGI (reference sequence). V was pared by 0 bases and J by 3 bases, with 14 bases between. This CDR3 has 16 residues. The sample consisted of naive CD4+ T cells from PBMCs. Specified subset: CD45RA+ positively selected. This chain connects TRBV6-6 to TRBJ1-2, with no clear D. This TCR was recovered from a man younger than 35 in good health. Some clones in this sample may be carry-over from other donors' samples. CDR3: CASSYSMGSRDYGYTF. The CDR3 DNA follows: TGTGCCAGCAGTTACTCGATGGGGTCCCGCGACTATGGCTACACCTTC.